A selection of T cell receptor beta chains follows, all from one sample in a study of blood T cell repertoires in COVID-19. Here immunoSEQ multiplex PCR was the method, and the copy in TCRdb shows in-frame clones only, minus some. Of roughly 200,000 clones listed, 70% to 90% were seen once; the top ten hold approximately 8.7%. Sequences were obtained from PBMCs or T cells enriched from blood (not recorded which). All receptors come from a middle-aged man who had recovered from COVID-19. The CDR3 runs from the conserved cysteine through the conserved F or W.

TRBV18,TRBJ1-4,CAATGGRNEKLFF
TRBV6-5,TRBJ1-1,CASSSRISEAFF
TRBV19,TRBJ2-7,CASSLTNYYEQYF
TRBV18,TRBJ2-2,CASSPPHLAANTGELFF
TRBV4-2,TRBJ1-1,CASSQAQGGTEAFF
TRBV19,TRBJ2-6,CASRTGAAANVLTF
TRBV3-1/TRBV3-2,TRBJ1-1,CASSAVHRDSEAFF
TRBV5-1,TRBJ2-1,CASSLEIAGFNEQFF
TRBV6-5,TRBJ1-2,CASSYGSAGLGYGYTF
TRBV19,TRBJ2-1,CASSLRLADHYNEQFF
TRBV27,TRBJ1-1,CASSSYGTSEAFF
TRBV12-5,TRBJ1-1,CASGLSGVEAFF
TRBV10-3,TRBJ1-1,CAISEWAEAFF
TRBV5-1,TRBJ2-7,CASSLTQQNSLFYEQYF
TRBV5-1,TRBJ2-3,CASSLGGGPPDTQYF
TRBV29-1,TRBJ2-2,CSVGKSSAGGTGELFF
TRBV19,TRBJ2-5,CASSIGQGFTTQETQYF
TRBV5-1,TRBJ2-2,CASSPKGPNTGELFF
TRBV19,TRBJ2-6,CASNGGPGANVLTF
TRBV19,TRBJ1-3,CASSIVTGPGNTIYF
TRBV6-5,TRBJ1-2,CASSYAGYGYTF
TRBV9,TRBJ1-3,CASSLTSGNTIYF
TRBV4-1,TRBJ1-2,CASRTGQGARGYTF
TRBV9,TRBJ2-1,CASSRLIGGAFRNEQFF
TRBV7-9,TRBJ1-3,CAIRGGGNTIYF
TRBV29-1,TRBJ2-1,CSVGDRGGSYNEQFF
TRBV21-1,TRBJ2-3,CASGTPGQGARDTQYF
TRBV5-5,TRBJ2-5,CASSLGTGDTGTQYF
TRBV30,TRBJ2-2,CAWFGTSIGELFF
TRBV18,TRBJ1-1,CASSPDTGTEAFF
TRBV18,TRBJ1-5,CASSQGYNQPQHF
TRBV12-5,TRBJ1-1,CASGLAYQTGGPNMNTEAFF
TRBV19,TRBJ1-1,CASSIPQGVSDTEAFF
TRBV19,TRBJ1-5,CASNEYQGMMGNQPQHF
TRBV7-3,TRBJ2-2,CASSPGPNTGELFF
TRBV24-1,TRBJ2-2,CATSESGTNTGELFF
TRBV2,TRBJ1-1,CASRPGLRTEAFF
TRBV4-1,TRBJ1-4,CASSQRPGQGGNEKLFF
TRBV3-1/TRBV3-2,TRBJ1-1,CASSLGGGLNTEAFF
TRBV29-1,TRBJ1-2,CSVAGDYGYTF
TRBV5-1,TRBJ1-2,CASSLYSEGYGYTF
TRBV5-1,TRBJ2-3,CASTWFASGSTDTQYF
TRBV5-1,TRBJ2-6,CASGLARSGANVLTF
TRBV18,TRBJ1-4,CASSLTSGVNEKLFF